This is a list of T cell receptor beta chains from one sample in a study of shared clonotypes between healthy human individuals. Generated by immunoSEQ multiplex PCR, the TCRdb table keeps only in-frame clones and is missing some. This table holds around 1.6 million clones, 95% to 99% found once. What was sequenced was naive CD4+ T cells sorted from blood. These TCRs come from a young man in good health. CDR3s include the opening cysteine and the closing phenylalanine or tryptophan. A D gene is named only where the DNA matches it firmly. Some rows have no size entry. The others give once, few or many, or a class for an expanded clone.

d_gene,abundance,len,j_gene,v_gene,CDR3aa,CDR3nt
-,-,14,TRBJ2-3,TRBV9,CASSVEGSSDTQYF,TGTGCCAGCAGCGTAGAGGGATCGTCAGATACGCAGTATTTT
-,-,13,TRBJ1-5,TRBV29-1,CSATSGGNQPQHF,TGCAGCGCCACTTCCGGGGGCAATCAGCCCCAGCATTTT
-,-,16,TRBJ1-1,TRBV5-1,CASSRTTIGGDTEAFF,TGCGCCAGCAGCCGGACAACGATAGGGGGGGACACTGAAGCTTTCTTT
TRBD2,-,17,TRBJ2-3,TRBV27,CASSLFGLAVGGDTQYF,TGTGCCAGCAGTTTATTCGGTCTAGCGGTGGGGGGGGATACGCAGTATTTT
-,-,14,TRBJ1-2,TRBV5-4,CASHPSGQNYGYTF,TGTGCCAGCCACCCTTCCGGGCAGAACTATGGCTACACCTTC
TRBD2,-,15,TRBJ2-1,TRBV5-1,CASSPGLAGYNEQFF,TGCGCCAGCAGCCCGGGACTAGCGGGCTACAATGAGCAGTTCTTC
-,-,14,TRBJ1-5,TRBV4-1,CASSPGGYNQPQHF,TGCGCCAGCAGCCCAGGCGGCTACAATCAGCCCCAGCATTTT
TRBD2,-,13,TRBJ2-7,TRBV2,CASGLAGSYEQYF,TGTGCCAGTGGACTAGCGGGATCCTACGAGCAGTACTTC
TRBD2,-,15,TRBJ2-7,TRBV28,CASSRGGLADYEQYF,TGTGCCAGCAGTCGGGGGGGACTAGCGGACTACGAGCAGTACTTC
-,once,16,TRBJ2-1,TRBV5-4,CASSPAPSGDRGEQFF,TGTGCCAGCAGCCCGGCCCCCTCGGGAGATCGGGGTGAGCAGTTCTTC
TRBD2,-,15,TRBJ2-7,TRBV5-6,CASSWTSSPSYEQYF,TGTGCCAGCAGCTGGACTAGTTCTCCCTCCTACGAGCAGTACTTC
-,-,14,TRBJ2-5,TRBV19,CASSIAGVGETQYF,TGTGCCAGTAGTATCGCAGGGGTAGGGGAGACCCAGTACTTC
-,once,18,TRBJ2-1,TRBV4-3,CASSQDMIVNGVYNEQFF,TGCGCCAGCAGCCAAGATATGATCGTAAACGGAGTTTACAATGAGCAGTTCTTC
-,-,12,TRBJ2-1,TRBV19,CASSIVLGEQFF,TGTGCCAGTAGTATAGTTCTTGGGGAGCAGTTCTTC
-,-,12,TRBJ1-2,TRBV28,CASSLRGSGYTF,TGTGCCAGCAGTTTACGGGGGTCAGGCTACACCTTC
-,-,17,TRBJ2-4,TRBV19,CASSIPTGLGTKNIQYF,TGTGCCAGTAGTATACCAACCGGGTTGGGAACCAAAAACATTCAGTACTTC
-,-,15,TRBJ2-7,TRBV28,CATREPGRGRGEQYF,TGTGCCACCCGGGAGCCCGGCAGGGGTCGTGGCGAGCAGTACTTC
-,-,14,TRBJ2-2,TRBV7-8,CASSLWTSAGELFF,TGTGCCAGCAGCTTATGGACGTCCGCCGGGGAGCTGTTTTTT
-,-,17,TRBJ2-1,TRBV7-7,CASSLVDTRASYNEQFF,TGTGCTAGCAGCTTAGTGGATACGCGGGCATCCTACAATGAGCAGTTCTTC
TRBD1,-,12,TRBJ2-7,TRBV9,CASSVEGAEQYF,TGTGCCAGCAGCGTCGAGGGGGCCGAGCAGTACTTC
TRBD2,-,15,TRBJ2-3,TRBV4-3,CASSQLAGVTDTQYF,TGCGCCAGCAGCCAACTAGCGGGAGTCACAGATACGCAGTATTTT
-,-,12,TRBJ2-7,TRBV7-6,CASSSLASEQYF,TGTGCCAGCAGCTCCCTAGCAAGCGAGCAGTACTTC
-,-,16,TRBJ1-2,TRBV5-6,CASRLGGYDANYGYTF,TGTGCCAGCAGATTGGGAGGCTACGACGCTAACTATGGCTACACCTTC
TRBD1,-,16,TRBJ1-1,TRBV9,CASSVAGQGLNTEAFF,TGTGCCAGCAGCGTAGCGGGACAGGGACTGAACACTGAAGCTTTCTTT
-,-,15,TRBJ1-2,TRBV19,CASSIVRTANYGYTF,TGTGCCAGTAGTATAGTCCGCACAGCTAACTATGGCTACACCTTC
-,-,11,TRBJ2-1,TRBV9,CASSTRNEQFF,TGTGCCAGCAGCACTCGCAATGAGCAGTTCTTC